These T cell receptor beta chains were read from a single sample in a study of T cells expressing NK-cell markers. TCRdb reprocessed the 5' RACE reads; each CDR3 protein has one entry and no DNA is given. The table lists approximately 170,000 distinct CDR3 sequences, with around 20% in the top ten. The specimen was blood T cells: a sorted CD56 or NKG2C T cell subset, CD4+ or CD8+ T cells, or bulk PBMC T cells (not recorded which). Source of these receptors: a man aged 18-75 years in good health. The CDR3 runs from the conserved cysteine through the conserved F or W. Each record gives: V gene, J gene, CDR3 protein.

>TRBV21-1|TRBJ1-3
CATIQGCYGNTIYF
>TRBV6-5|TRBJ2-1
CAAGQGYNEQFF
>TRBV3-1|TRBJ1-3
CASSQTGESGNTIYF
>TRBV2|TRBJ2-5
CASRPGTGGETQYF
>TRBV5-1|TRBJ1-4
CASSTVDGLNEKLFF
>TRBV7-3|TRBJ2-1
CASSLMYKRGNNEQFF
>TRBV24-1|TRBJ2-7
CATSDSTGSEQYF
>TRBV6-1|TRBJ1-2
CASSEFAQGHGYTF
>TRBV19|TRBJ2-3
CASTHSGGDTQYF
>TRBV20-1|TRBJ2-4
CSARDRAMSSGADIQYF
>TRBV28|TRBJ1-2
CASTILGEPWASDGYTF
>TRBV9|TRBJ2-3
CASSPSRGADTQYF
>TRBV29-1|TRBJ2-1
CSVTGDRDYNEQFF
>TRBV7-2|TRBJ2-3
CASSLGVGDPRADTQYF
>TRBV9|TRBJ1-2
CASSVRRDDYHYGYTF
>TRBV12-3/TRBV12-4|TRBJ1-1
CASSSTDEAFF
>TRBV27|TRBJ2-1
CASTIGTSGASGEQFF
>TRBV3-1|TRBJ2-1
CASSQFHGGLSLNEQFF
>TRBV6-6|TRBJ2-3
CASNWDHTDTQYF
>TRBV5-1|TRBJ2-2
CASSRSMNTGELFF
>TRBV15|TRBJ2-5
CATSRGSGGAGQETQYF
>TRBV9|TRBJ2-7
CASSVDLAGDYEQYF
>TRBV5-4|TRBJ2-1
CASSTGLESGNEQFF
>TRBV18|TRBJ2-7
CASSSTGQGKYF
>TRBV6-1|TRBJ2-2
CANRVDTGELFF
>TRBV7-9|TRBJ1-5
CASSLGTDSQHF
>TRBV29-1|TRBJ2-7
CSAGGQSPYEQYF